The subject of this entry is one TCR beta chain. Its antigen is unknown. The sample originates from a study of CD8+ T cells in alopecia areata. Study-wide results and caveats: Scalp lesions, especially in alopecia totalis/universalis, had higher clonality than normal scalp.

The authors extracted RNA and reverse transcribed it into cDNA as the sequencing template. Sequenced by immunoSEQ multiplex PCR; TCRdb stores in-frame clones only, minus some. Of about 200,000 clones in the sample, about 60% are singletons; the top ten hold around 0.46%. CDR1 is SGHTA and CDR2 is FQGNSA in the germline V gene. CDR3 length: 16 residues. Trimming shortened V by 0 bases and J by 1 base, and 12 bases separated the two germline ends. The chain is built from TRBV7-2 and TRBJ1-2; D ambiguous. The sequencing here drew on CD4+ T cells sorted from blood, taken at week 0. This clonotype was sampled from a human donor with alopecia areata. CDR3 sequence: CASSLASSGSNYGYTF. As DNA, the CDR3 is TGTGCCAGCAGCTTAGCATCTTCTGGGAGTAACTATGGCTACACCTTC.